The entry that follows covers one T cell receptor (beta chain) sequence. This clone was seen only a few times. Its antigen is not yet known. No clone much larger than this one lies a single base away; base qualities are absent. The cohort consisted of fewer than 700 healthy bone marrow donors. At the time of sampling, every cohort member was nominally healthy, though immune exposures that went unrecorded were likely present. The donor tested CMV seropositive and was one of the 289 seropositive cohort members. A peripheral blood sample was collected from each donor, and TCR beta sequencing was performed on peripheral blood mononuclear cells. Genomic DNA was extracted from the blood cell samples with the Qiagen DNeasy Blood Extraction Kit. These data belong to a study of cytomegalovirus exposure and HLA in healthy donors (dated 2017 in TCRdb). Regarding the research as a whole: In an earlier analysis of approximately 500 of the donors, 250 to 300 Gb of sequence data and some 100 million unique TCR beta sequences from roughly 190 million T cells were reported. Approximately 310 gigabases of sequencing data and tens of millions of unique TCR sequences were included in an early release covering several hundred HLA-typed donors. Of the roughly 410 genotyped donors, 75% to 85% were placed in the genetic ancestry cluster associated with self-reported Caucasian donors. The study aimed to test whether cataloging public T cell receptors could reveal signatures of past pathogen exposure. The study used immunosequencing to profile the T cell repertoires of approximately 640 subjects and linked those repertoires to cytomegalovirus serostatus. A separate validation cohort of about 110 different subjects was used in addition to the approximately 640-subject first cohort. To predict cytomegalovirus infection status, the study brought together high-throughput TCR immunosequencing, statistical association of individual TCRs with disease status, and machine learning. A later analysis re-examined previously published TCR beta repertoires from more than 650 donors and added high-resolution HLA genotyping to investigate patterns of TCR occurrence. The later analysis used no new phenotypic data to find candidate immune exposures, relying instead on TCR beta sequences and their occurrence across donors. An earlier analysis of 450 to 750 of the donors used high-throughput TCR beta sequencing to judge whether each TCR beta V gene segment behaved as functional or pseudogenic. Donor age, sex, ethnicity and CMV serostatus were compiled alongside the repertoire data. In a later genetic analysis, genome-wide SNP genotypes for about 55% of the roughly 700 donors were used, and that subset was treated as a discovery cohort. Every discovery cohort repertoire had been produced on one sequencing platform. Both class I and class II loci were covered by HLA typing, at four-digit resolution. Typing coverage differed by locus: A, B, C, DRB1 and DQB1 were typed in roughly 629-630 donors, DQA1 in about 550, DPA1 in 600 to 610, and DPB1 in about 450. Roughly 5 DR-DQ haplotypes were handled as single units for association and clustering, since linkage in the cohort was strong. On average, roughly 200,000 unique TCR beta nucleotide sequences were sequenced per donor among fewer than 500 genotyped donors of the cohort, with roughly 18% of those sequences being non-productive. The study at large found these results: In a later analysis, several top co-occurrence clusters were reported to appear linked to parvovirus B19, influenza, CMV and Epstein-Barr virus. In a later analysis, HLA-associated TCR beta chains showed more clonal expansion and lower generation probabilities than non-associated chains that were equally common. It was suggested by the authors that the approach could potentially be generalized to other disease states and immunological phenotypes. The sequencing pipeline was judged likely to have produced a cluster of highly shared sequence variants as a technical artifact. While some public TCRs were present in many individuals, most TCR sequences turned up only very rarely across donors. For the cohort, immune exposure information was limited to CMV serostatus. A later analysis associated about 17,000 TCR beta sequences with specific HLA alleles at a false discovery rate of 0.05. In a later genetic analysis, fewer N-insertions in productive TCRs were reported among donors in an Asian-associated ancestry cluster than the approximately 710-donor mean. Most CMV-associated TCR beta chains appeared to be HLA-restricted in a later analysis, and the HLA associations seemed to be driven largely by CMV exposure. Correlated functional status among segregating V segments might reflect linkage disequilibrium, but an unknown experimental factor could not be ruled out. In a later analysis, the rate of TCR association differed among HLA loci, with DRB1 alleles having the most associated TCRs and HLA-C alleles having the fewest. Presence/absence analyses assumed roughly uniform sequencing depth across donors, an assumption that may not hold. The cohort was sequenced for TCR beta chains only, and without alpha or paired-chain data the features that could be detected were limited. The study gave a list of about 170 TCR beta chains associated with cytomegalovirus. Because HLA typing was missing for some donors at each locus, association tests included only the typed subset. A further reported finding was that TCR beta sequences accurately predicted the HLA-A and HLA-B alleles for most subjects in the first cohort. Strong co-occurrence of HLA alleles, especially DR and DQ, made assigning TCR associations to individual alleles difficult. A later genetic analysis associated a missense DCLRE1C variant with V-gene and J-gene trimming of TCR beta chains, and an independent cohort replicated the association. Three of the identified cytomegalovirus-associated TCR beta chains were confirmed in vitro to be specific for cytomegalovirus antigens. Because counts were too low, more than 15 rarely observed V segments, including chromosome 9 orphons, were excluded from the earlier analysis of 587 of the donors. An earlier analysis of some 560 of the donors showed that most TCR beta V segments appeared in productive rearrangements either about 87% or about 30% of the time, which broadly matched IMGT annotations. In both the original and validation cohorts, the classifier was reported to diagnose cytomegalovirus status with high specificity and sensitivity.

The library relied on the immunoSEQ multiplex PCR assay. For the multiplex PCR, a mixture combining 60 forward primers for TCR Vbeta segments and 13 reverse primers for TCR Jbeta segments was used. A multiplex PCR assay on genomic DNA amplified the CDR3 region of rearranged TCR beta genes. On the Illumina HiSeq System, the amplified TCR beta libraries were sequenced as 87-base-pair reads. The original pipeline was this. In a later analysis, tens of millions of unique TCR beta chains were counted across the 500 to 850 repertoires, and about 9.9 million of these chains were shared by at least two donors. Raw reads were error-corrected and collapsed into unique sequences by a nearest-neighbor algorithm in which closely related sequences were merged to remove PCR and sequencing errors. To assign V, D and J gene segments, CDR3 sequences were aligned to IMGT reference sequences. For a sequence to be retained, a match of at least six nucleotides was required to both a V gene segment and a J gene segment. A rearrangement counted as productive if the CDR3 had no stop codons and remained in frame with V and J, and every other rearrangement counted as non-productive. Following IMGT convention, CDR3 was defined as the stretch from the second conserved V-encoded cysteine to the conserved J-encoded phenylalanine. The earlier analysis of about 530 of the donors excluded any sequence lacking an unambiguous match to a single V gene segment. An earlier analysis of several hundred of the donors classified V segments as functional when productive rearrangements were above 56.7% and as segregating when the standard deviation between donors was above 5%. A statistical classification framework was built to diagnose cytomegalovirus status from the catalog of TCR beta chain sequences. V and J gene assignment, in a later analysis, came from comparing TCR nucleotide sequences with IMGT/GENE-DB human TR gene sequences. Using the TCRdist pipeline, a later analysis assigned CDR3 sequences along with most-parsimonious VDJ recombination scenarios. A later analysis defined each TCR beta chain by its CDR3 amino acid sequence plus V-gene family, and excluded reads lacking a unique V-gene family. As a way to deal with suspected cross-contamination and a sequencing artifact, a later analysis dropped 592 nucleotide sequences that were highly shared and had low generation probability. In a later analysis, a clonal expansion index was calculated for each public chain from normalized within-repertoire ranks of inferred template counts. In a later analysis, generation probabilities were computed using a VDJ recombination model fitted to out-of-frame rearrangements, and the results were checked against IGoR. In a later analysis, hypergeometric tests were used to score TCR-TCR, TCR-HLA and TCR-CMV co-occurrence, with a repertoire-size bias correction applied to TCR pairs. False discovery rates were estimated in a later analysis by permuting HLA or CMV assignments 20 times. A later analysis grouped co-occurring TCRs with DBSCAN, adding TCRdist sequence similarity when clustering within HLA-allele-positive subsets. Co-occurrence clustering excluded repertoires with fewer than 30,000 or more than 120,000 public chains, plus five with anomalous nucleotide sharing. This immuneACCESS table, as held by TCRdb, lists in-frame sequences with V and J called but not all clones. Of the missing ones, under half trace to an unresolved V gene in checked studies; the others have no known cause. From that table come the V and J calls and clone size; the DNA was used to work out D and trimming. This sample has 150,000 to 200,000 clones in its table, and 60% to 75% of those were observed once. About 3% of the sample is taken by the ten largest.

The clonotype originates from a woman in her forties or fifties in good health and CMV-seropositive. The sample comprised PBMCs.

The CDR3 is CASSFRDSGNQPQHF. The nucleotides are TGTGCCAGCAGCTTCCGGGACAGTGGCAATCAGCCCCAGCATTTT. The chain uses TRBV5-6 and TRBJ1-5; TRBD1 matches 7 bases in the middle. Taken from cysteine to phenylalanine, the CDR3 has 15 residues. CDR3 DNA only is kept here, 45 bases in frame from base 1. The germline V gene encodes CDR1 SGHDT and CDR2 YYEEEE. The junction shows trimming of 2 bases on V and 2 bases on J, and the gene matches do not reach 4 bases of it.